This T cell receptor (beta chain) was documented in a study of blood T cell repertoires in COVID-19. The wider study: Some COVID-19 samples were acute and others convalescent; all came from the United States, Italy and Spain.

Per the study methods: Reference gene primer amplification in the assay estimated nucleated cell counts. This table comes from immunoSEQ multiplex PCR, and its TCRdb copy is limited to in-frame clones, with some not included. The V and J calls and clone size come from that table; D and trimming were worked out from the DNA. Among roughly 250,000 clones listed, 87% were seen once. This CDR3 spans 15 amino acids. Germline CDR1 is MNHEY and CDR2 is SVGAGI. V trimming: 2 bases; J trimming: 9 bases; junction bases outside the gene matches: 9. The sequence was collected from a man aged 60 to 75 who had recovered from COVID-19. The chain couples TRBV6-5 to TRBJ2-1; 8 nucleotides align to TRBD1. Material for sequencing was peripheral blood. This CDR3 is CASSYAAGGLSEQFF. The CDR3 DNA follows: TGTGCCAGCAGTTACGCGGCAGGGGGCCTGAGTGAGCAGTTCTTC.